This T cell receptor beta chain was sequenced for a study of blood T cell repertoires in COVID-19. Authors' data handling: Amplification from reference gene primers served as the basis for estimated nucleated cell counts. Sequencing was performed with immunoSEQ multiplex PCR; in TCRdb, only in-frame clones are kept and a portion is missing. That table gives V, J and clone size, and the DNA gave D and trimming. The sample comprises around 63,000 clones, 85% to 90% of which are singletons, and roughly 1.2% rests with the top ten. V was cut by 4 bases and J by 3 bases, with 16 bases left in between. There are 16 residues in the CDR3. The germline V gene encodes CDR1 LNHDA and CDR2 SQIVND (reference sequence).

The clonotype originates from a woman aged 55 to 70 with acute or convalescent COVID-19. Material for sequencing was peripheral blood. The chain carries TRBV19 and TRBJ1-5; maybe TRBD1 (5 bases). The CDR3 spells CASSTPREGINQPQHF. DNA of the CDR3: TGTGCCAGTAGTACCCCCCGGGAGGGGATCAATCAGCCCCAGCATTTT.